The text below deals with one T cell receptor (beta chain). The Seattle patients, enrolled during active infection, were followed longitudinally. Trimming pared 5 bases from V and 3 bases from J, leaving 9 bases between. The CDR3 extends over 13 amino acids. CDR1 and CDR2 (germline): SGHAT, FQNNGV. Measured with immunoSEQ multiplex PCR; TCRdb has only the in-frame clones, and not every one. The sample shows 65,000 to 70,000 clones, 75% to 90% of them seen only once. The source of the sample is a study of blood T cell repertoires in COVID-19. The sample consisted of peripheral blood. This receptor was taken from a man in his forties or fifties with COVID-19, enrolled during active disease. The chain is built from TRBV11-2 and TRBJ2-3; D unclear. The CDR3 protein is CASSQSLTDTQYF. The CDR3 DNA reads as TGTGCCAGCAGCCAAAGCTTAACAGATACGCAGTATTTT.